What follows are 6 T cell receptor beta chains derived from one specimen sequenced in a study of CD8 T cells in ankylosing spondylitis. Findings and caveats of the study: A TCR beta motif of about 8 highly homologous variants appeared characteristic of ankylosing spondylitis blood.

Using its own MiXCR run on the 5' RACE reads, TCRdb lists one record per CDR3 protein. Among fewer than 500,000 distinct CDR3 sequences listed, roughly a quarter were seen once. These receptors are not linked to any known antigen. The sequenced sample consisted of blood, either unsorted or a sorted T cell fraction (not recorded which). The receptors stem from a male donor with ankylosing spondylitis.

A single count supports this clonotype. DNA for the CDR3: TGCAGTGCTAGAGATGGGCTCGCAACTAATGAAAAACTGTTTTTT. As protein: CSARDGLATNEKLFF. The V and J genes are TRBV20-1 and TRBJ1-4; no clear D. The germline gives CDR1 DFQATT, CDR2 SNEGSKA (reference sequence). The CDR3 runs 15 residues. V lost 0 bases and J 0 bases, leaving 8 bases between the germline ends.

There are a few counts of this clonotype. V gene TRBV2 combines with J gene TRBJ1-5, with 8 bases that match TRBD1. Trimming removed 7 bases from V and 3 bases from J; junction bases left unmatched: 5. The CDR3 contains 14 residues. Germline V gene sequence: CDR1 SNHLY, CDR2 FYNNEI. The CDR3 sequence: CASTRTGSNQPQHF. CDR3 in DNA: TGTGCCAGCACTAGGACAGGGTCCAATCAGCCCCAGCATTTT.

This chain uses TRBV29-1 with TRBJ1-2, with D possibly matching TRBD1 (5 bases). V lost 1 base and J lost 0, with 9 bases in between. This CDR3 is built from 14 residues. CDR1 and CDR2 (germline): SQVTM, ANQGSEA. The CDR3 loop reads CSVEAGNSNYGYTF. The DNA for the CDR3 is TGCAGCGTTGAAGCAGGGAACTCTAACTATGGCTACACCTTC.

This chain connects TRBV7-2 to TRBJ2-3, with TRBD2 as a possible D gene (5 bases). Looked up from germline, CDR1 is SGHTA and CDR2 is FQGNSA. V lost 2 bases and J 2 bases, leaving 11 bases between the germline ends. The CDR3 contains 15 residues. CDR3 protein: CASSLFLAATDTQYF. CDR3 DNA: TGTGCCAGCAGCTTATTTCTAGCTGCCACAGATACGCAGTATTTT.

The chain is built from TRBV7-9 and TRBJ2-1; 10 positions match TRBD1. Germline-derived CDR1 and CDR2 are SEHNR and FQNEAQ (reference sequence). This CDR3 has 15 residues. Trimming removed 5 bases from V and 10 bases from J; junction bases left unmatched: 11. Here the CDR3 reads CASSPPGQGMLEQFF. The DNA of the CDR3 is TGTGCCAGCAGCCCGCCGGGACAGGGGATGTTGGAGCAGTTCTTC.

This clonotype was recorded a few times. The germline gene is not matched at one end of the junction; a read error may be the cause. The chain uses TRBV7-9 and TRBJ1-5, with 8 bases aligning to TRBD1. The germline CDR1 and CDR2 sequences are SEHNR and FQNEAQ (reference sequence). The CDR3 is 11 amino acids. The CDR3 DNA reads TGTGCCAGCAGCTTAGGGACAGGGAGGGATTTT. Protein: CASSLGTGRDF.